The next 21 T cell receptor beta chains were all read from a single sample in a study of cytomegalovirus exposure and HLA in healthy donors. This PCR relied on a set of 60 Vbeta primers and 13 Jbeta primers. Measured with immunoSEQ multiplex PCR; TCRdb has only the in-frame clones, and not every one. The sample shows around 98,000 clones, more than 65% of them seen only once. Sequencing was performed on PBMCs. All receptors come from a human donor in good health.

The V and J genes are TRBV4-2 and TRBJ1-2, with D tentatively TRBD1 (5 bases). V gave up 0 bases and J gave up 2 bases, with 10 bases separating them. The germline V gene has CDR1 LGHNA and CDR2 YNFKEQ. The CDR3 contains 15 residues. The CDR3 sequence: CASSQEQVGNYGYTF. The DNA for the CDR3 is TGTGCCAGCAGCCAAGAACAGGTGGGCAACTATGGCTACACCTTC.

This chain's CDR3 is CATSRGLAAADTQYF. DNA of the CDR3: TGTGCCACCAGCAGGGGACTAGCTGCCGCAGATACGCAGTATTTT. This chain uses TRBV15 with TRBJ2-3; 9 nucleotides match TRBD2. Germline V lookup: CDR1 LNHNV, CDR2 YYDKDF (reference sequence). The CDR3 contains 15 residues. V trimming: 3 bases; J trimming: 4 bases; junction bases outside the gene matches: 5.

The rearrangement uses TRBV5-1 and TRBJ1-2; tentative D call: TRBD1 (6 bases). The ends were cut back, 0 bases at V and 8 bases at J, with 14 bases in the middle. This CDR3 has 14 amino acids. Germline CDR1 SGHRS, CDR2 YFSETQ. The CDR3 reads CASSLGTAISGYTF. CDR3 sequence (DNA): TGCGCCAGCAGCTTGGGGACAGCCATCTCCGGCTACACCTTC.

As to this clone: This specimen includes other DNA sequences encoding the same CDR3. The CDR3 region is CASSYRGTGNTIYF. DNA of the CDR3: TGTGCCAGCAGTTATCGGGGAACTGGAAACACCATATATTTT. The chain is built from TRBV6-5 and TRBJ1-3; no firm D call. With 3 bases removed from V and 2 bases from J, the gap between germline ends came to 8 bases. The CDR3 is 14 residues long. Per the germline V gene, CDR1 is MNHEY and CDR2 is SVGAGI.

This clone was seen a few times. This same CDR3 is encoded by further DNA sequences in the sample. The chain couples TRBV19 to TRBJ2-1; D is unresolved. The ends were cut back, 3 bases at V and 7 bases at J, with 4 bases in the middle. Germline assignment: CDR1 LNHDA and CDR2 SQIVND (reference sequence). This CDR3 is 11 amino acids long. The CDR3 DNA reads TGTGCCAGTAGTATTCAAAATGAGCAGTTCTTC. Its translation: CASSIQNEQFF.

The genes are TRBV10-3 and TRBJ2-2, with TRBD2 matching 7 bases. This CDR3 region has 15 residues. Per germline, CDR1 ENHRY and CDR2 SYGVKD. Unmatched junction bases numbered 7, after V lost 5 bases and J lost 4 bases. The CDR3 DNA reads as TGTGCCATCAGTTCCATGGGGGAGGGCACCGGGGAGCTGTTTTTT. Translating it yields CAISSMGEGTGELFF.

The V gene is TRBV2, the J gene TRBJ1-2; 8 bases map to TRBD1. CDR1 and CDR2 (germline): SNHLY, FYNNEI. The CDR3 is 14 residues long. Unmatched junction bases numbered 3, after V lost 6 bases and J lost 0 bases. The CDR3 region is CASRRDRSNYGYTF. The CDR3 nucleotides are TGTGCCAGCAGACGGGACAGGTCTAACTATGGCTACACCTTC.

This rearrangement joins TRBV13 to TRBJ2-2; a possible D gene is TRBD2 (5 bases). Deletions cut 6 bases from V and 5 bases from J, with 22 bases between. The CDR3 is 17 residues long. Germline CDR1 PRHDT, CDR2 FYEKMQ (reference sequence). For the CDR3, the DNA is TGTGCCAGCAGTTTAAGGGTGAGGGTTCGCCTAACCGGGGAGCTGTTTTTT. Residues: CASSLRVRVRLTGELFF.

The chain is built from TRBV7-9 and TRBJ2-5, with D maybe TRBD2 (5 bases). Germline loops: CDR1 SEHNR, CDR2 FQNEAQ (reference sequence). Trimming pared 1 base from V and 2 bases from J, leaving 11 bases between. CDR3 length equals 15 residues. The CDR3 reads CASSLDTGMQETQYF. CDR3 sequence (DNA): TGTGCCAGCAGCTTAGATACCGGGATGCAAGAGACCCAGTACTTC.

This rearrangement joins TRBV7-9 to TRBJ1-4, with D unclear. Germline V CDR1 and CDR2: SEHNR, FQNEAQ (reference sequence). CDR3 size: 13 residues. The V and J ends lost 2 bases and 7 bases respectively, with 8 bases between them. The CDR3 protein is CASSLMTGEKLFF. CDR3 DNA sequence: TGTGCCAGCAGCTTAATGACGGGTGAAAAACTGTTTTTT.

This chain joins TRBV4-2 and TRBJ2-1, with D perhaps TRBD2 (7 bases). Germline V gene sequence: CDR1 LGHNA, CDR2 YNFKEQ. V shed 1 base and J shed 7 bases, with 14 bases lying between them. The CDR3 covers 15 residues. The CDR3 bases are TGTGCCAGCAGCCAAGTAATTGAGGGGGGGAATGAGCAGTTCTTC. It encodes CASSQVIEGGNEQFF.

The chain recombines TRBV7-2 with TRBJ1-5, with 9 bases matching TRBD1. This CDR3 has 15 residues. With 4 bases clipped from V and 6 bases from J, the junction kept 7 bases outside the gene matches. Looked up from germline, CDR1 is SGHTA and CDR2 is FQGNSA. CDR3 residues: CASSYGTGHVQPQHF. In nucleotides, the CDR3 is TGTGCCAGCAGCTACGGGACAGGGCATGTTCAGCCCCAGCATTTT.

This rearrangement joins TRBV29-1 to TRBJ2-1, with 14 bases fitting TRBD2. The CDR3 spans 19 residues. Germline loops: CDR1 SQVTM, CDR2 ANQGSEA. V was pared by 1 base and J by 1 base, with 9 bases of the junction left unmatched. CDR3 nucleotide sequence: TGCAGCGTTGAAGTCCGGGGGACTAGCGGGGGTTATTCCTACAATGAGCAGTTCTTC. Protein product: CSVEVRGTSGGYSYNEQFF.

This chain uses TRBV6-5 with TRBJ1-4; no reliable D call. CDR1 and CDR2 from the germline V gene are MNHEY and SVGAGI. V gave up 6 bases and J gave up 8 bases, with 16 bases separating them. CDR3 length: 14 amino acids. Written as DNA, the CDR3 is TGTGCCAGCAGCCGCGGGCAAGGGAACGAAAAACTGTTTTTT. Encoded protein: CASSRGQGNEKLFF.

The chain combines TRBV7-9 with TRBJ1-2; D is possibly TRBD1 (5 bases). Germline CDR1 reads SEHNR; CDR2 reads FQNEAQ (reference sequence). There are 13 residues in the CDR3. Trimming stripped 1 base from V and 8 bases from J, with 11 bases between. The CDR3 spells CASSLVGRAGYTF. The CDR3 DNA reads as TGTGCCAGCAGCTTAGTCGGCAGGGCCGGCTACACCTTC.

There are a few counts of this clone. CDR3 DNA: TGTGCCAGCACGGGACAGGGGGCGGGCAACTATGGCTACACCTTC. Encoded protein: CASTGQGAGNYGYTF. The chain joins TRBV6-5 to TRBJ1-2, with 12 bases lining up with TRBD1. In germline, CDR1 is MNHEY, CDR2 SVGAGI. The CDR3 is 15 residues long. V was pared by 7 bases and J by 2 bases, with 5 bases of the junction left unmatched.

The chain has TRBV28 and TRBJ2-7, with 12 nucleotides matching TRBD2. The germline CDR1 and CDR2 sequences are MDHEN and SYDVKM. This CDR3 region has 13 residues. In DNA, the CDR3 is TGTGGCCTGACTAGCGGGAGCTCCTACGAGCAGTACTTC. Its protein is CGLTSGSSYEQYF.

This clone was picked up one time. This chain joins TRBV19 and TRBJ2-1; D call uncertain. Per germline, CDR1 LNHDA and CDR2 SQIVND (reference sequence). The CDR3 is 12 amino acids. V was trimmed by 2 bases and J by 7 bases, leaving 6 bases between them. The CDR3 DNA follows: TGTGCCAGTAGTATATCTCCGAATGAGCAGTTCTTC. Translating gives CASSISPNEQFF. Supplemented by reference TRBV19 and TRBJ2-1, the full variable domain reads DGGITQSPKYLFRKEGQNVTLSCEQNLNHDAMYWYRQDPGQGLRLIYYSQIVNDFQKGDIAEGYSVSREKKESFPLTVTSAQKNPTAFYLCASSISPNEQFFGPGTRLTVL.

The chain uses TRBV4-2 and TRBJ2-1; 13 bases match TRBD2. J gave up 5 bases and V 3 bases, and 4 bases lay outside the gene matches. The V gene's germline CDR1 is LGHNA and CDR2 YNFKEQ. The CDR3 is 16 residues long. CDR3 coding DNA: TGTGCCAGCAGCCATCAACTAGCGGGGGGGAACAATGAGCAGTTCTTC. Protein: CASSHQLAGGNNEQFF.

V and J are TRBV15 and TRBJ2-6; 7 positions match TRBD2. Per germline, CDR1 LNHNV and CDR2 YYDKDF (reference sequence). The CDR3 is 19 amino acids. The J segment lost 2 bases and the V segment lost 2 bases, leaving 12 bases of the junction unmatched. CDR3: CATSRRKGGRIPGANVLTF. The CDR3 nucleotides read TGTGCCACCAGCAGAAGAAAGGGCGGGAGAATTCCTGGGGCCAACGTCCTGACTTTC.

The chain couples TRBV2 to TRBJ2-1, with a possible D match to TRBD1 (5 bases). CDR1 and CDR2 (germline): SNHLY, FYNNEI. The CDR3 is made up of 15 amino acids. V shed 6 bases and J shed 0 bases, with 12 bases lying between them. CDR3 in DNA: TGTGCCAGCAGCCTGAGCGACAGCTCCTACAATGAGCAGTTCTTC. Translating gives CASSLSDSSYNEQFF.